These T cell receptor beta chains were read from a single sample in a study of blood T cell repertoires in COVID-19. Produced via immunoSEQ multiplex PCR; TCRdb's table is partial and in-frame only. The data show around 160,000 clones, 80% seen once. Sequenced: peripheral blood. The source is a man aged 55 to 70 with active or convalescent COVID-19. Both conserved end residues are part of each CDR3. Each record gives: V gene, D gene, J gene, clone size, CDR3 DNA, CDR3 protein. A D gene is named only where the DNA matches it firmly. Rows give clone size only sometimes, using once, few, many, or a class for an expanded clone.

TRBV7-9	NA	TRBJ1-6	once	TGTGCCAGCAGCTTATCGGGGACCGGGACATCCAATTCACCCCTCCACTTT	CASSLSGTGTSNSPLHF
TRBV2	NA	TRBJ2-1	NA	TGTGCTACAGCAAACTACAATGAGCAGTTCTTC	CATANYNEQFF
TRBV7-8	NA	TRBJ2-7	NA	TGTGCCAGCAGCTTACAGGTGTCCTACGAGCAGTACTTC	CASSLQVSYEQYF
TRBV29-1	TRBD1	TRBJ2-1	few	TGCAGCTCATCCCGGGACAGGGGGCTCGATGAGCAGTTCTTC	CSSSRDRGLDEQFF
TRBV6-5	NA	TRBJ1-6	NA	TGTGCCAGCGCCCAGGTCAGAGAATCGGGATCACCCCTCCACTTT	CASAQVRESGSPLHF
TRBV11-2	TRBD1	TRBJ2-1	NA	TGTGCCAGCAGCTTAGGCCTCTGGACAGGGGGATCCTACAATGAGCAGTTCTTC	CASSLGLWTGGSYNEQFF
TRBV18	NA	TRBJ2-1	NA	TGTGCCAGCTCACCACAAGTCCAGGGGCTATATGAGCAGTTCTTC	CASSPQVQGLYEQFF
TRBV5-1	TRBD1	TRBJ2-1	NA	TGCGCCAGCAGCATGGGACAGGGGGCCCGGAATGAGCAGTTCTTC	CASSMGQGARNEQFF
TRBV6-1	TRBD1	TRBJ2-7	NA	TGTGCCAGCAGTGAAAATTGGACAGGGGGTTCCTACGAGCAGTACTTC	CASSENWTGGSYEQYF
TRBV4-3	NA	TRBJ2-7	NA	TGCGCCAGCAGCCAACGCTCAGGGGTCTACGAGCAGTACTTC	CASSQRSGVYEQYF
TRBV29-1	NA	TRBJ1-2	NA	TGCAGCGTTTATGGCGGGGTCGGTGGCTACACCTTC	CSVYGGVGGYTF
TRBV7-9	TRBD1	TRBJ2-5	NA	TGTGCCAGCAGCTCCCTAGGGGGCGGGGAGACCCAGTACTTC	CASSSLGGGETQYF
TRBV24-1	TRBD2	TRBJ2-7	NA	TGTGCCACCAGTGGTGGGACTAGCCCTCCGAGCGAGCAGTACTTC	CATSGGTSPPSEQYF
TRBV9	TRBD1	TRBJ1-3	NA	TGTGCCAGCAGTCGCAACAGGGGGCCGGGTGGAAACACCATATATTTT	CASSRNRGPGGNTIYF
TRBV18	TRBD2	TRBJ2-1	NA	TGTGCCAGCTCCTCGACTAGCGGGGGTTACAATGAGCAGTTCTTC	CASSSTSGGYNEQFF
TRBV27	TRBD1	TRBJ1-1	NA	TGTGCCAGCAGTGCGACAGGGGGGGACACTGAAGCTTTCTTT	CASSATGGDTEAFF
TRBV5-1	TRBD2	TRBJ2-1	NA	TGCGCCAGCAGCCATCAAGGACTGAGCGGGACCCACTACAGCTCCTACAATGAGCAGTTCTTC	CASSHQGLSGTHYSSYNEQFF
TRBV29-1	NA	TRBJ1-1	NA	TGCAGCGCCTGGGGGGATGTCCCTGAAGCTTTCTTT	CSAWGDVPEAFF
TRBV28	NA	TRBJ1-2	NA	TGTGCCAGCAGTTTGTTAAGCACGCCCACTAACTATGGCTACACCTTC	CASSLLSTPTNYGYTF
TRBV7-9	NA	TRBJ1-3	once	TGTGCCAGCAGCTTAGCCCGGGGAAACACCATATATTTT	CASSLARGNTIYF
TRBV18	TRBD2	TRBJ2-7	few	TGTGCCAGCTCACCACAAAGCGGGATGGAGCAGTACTTC	CASSPQSGMEQYF
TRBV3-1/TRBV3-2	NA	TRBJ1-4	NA	TGTGCCAGCAGCCAACCACAGATAGCAACTAATGAAAAACTGTTTTTT	CASSQPQIATNEKLFF
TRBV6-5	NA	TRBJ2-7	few	TGTGCCAGCAGTTACTCGAGCGTCTCCCGTAACGAGCAGTACTTC	CASSYSSVSRNEQYF
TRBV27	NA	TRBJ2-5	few	TGTGCCAGCAGTCCCCGGGTCAGTCTGGCAGAGACCCAGTACTTC	CASSPRVSLAETQYF
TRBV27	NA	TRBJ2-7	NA	TGTGCCACCCAAAACAGGTTGGCCTACGAGCAGTACTTC	CATQNRLAYEQYF
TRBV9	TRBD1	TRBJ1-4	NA	TGTGCCAGCAGCGGTGGGGCAGGGGGAGGTGAAAAACTGTTTTTT	CASSGGAGGGEKLFF
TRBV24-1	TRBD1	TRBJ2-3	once	TGTGCCACCAGCTTAGGGACAGGGACAGATACGCAGTATTTT	CATSLGTGTDTQYF
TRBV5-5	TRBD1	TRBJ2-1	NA	TGTGCCAGCAGCTTTAGGGACAGGGCTACGGATGAGCAGTTCTTC	CASSFRDRATDEQFF
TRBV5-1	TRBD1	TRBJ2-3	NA	TGCGCCAGCAGCAAAGGACAGGGTCCCACAGATACGCAGTATTTT	CASSKGQGPTDTQYF
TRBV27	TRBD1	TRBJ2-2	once	TGTGCCAGCAGCCAGGGGGCGTCCGGGGAGCTGTTTTTT	CASSQGASGELFF
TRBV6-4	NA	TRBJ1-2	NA	TGTGCCAGCAGTGCCCGAGGTTATGGCTACACCTTC	CASSARGYGYTF
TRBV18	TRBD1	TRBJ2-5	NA	TGTGCCAGCTCACCACTCTGGACAGGGACAGAGACCCAGTACTTC	CASSPLWTGTETQYF
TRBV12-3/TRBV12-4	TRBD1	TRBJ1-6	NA	TGTGCCAGCAAACCGACAGGGGAGGCGCCCCTCCACTTT	CASKPTGEAPLHF
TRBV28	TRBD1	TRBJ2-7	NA	TGTGCCAGCAGTCAACAGGGGAATCCCTACGAGCAGTACTTC	CASSQQGNPYEQYF
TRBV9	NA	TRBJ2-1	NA	TGTGCCAGCAGCGTAGAGAGGATGGCCTACAATGAGCAGTTCTTC	CASSVERMAYNEQFF
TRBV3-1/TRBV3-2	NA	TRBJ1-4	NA	TGTGCCAGCAGCCAGGGGGCGGCTAATGAAAAACTGTTTTTT	CASSQGAANEKLFF
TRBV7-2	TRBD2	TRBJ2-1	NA	TGTGCCAGCAGCTTAGAGGCTAGCGGGAGTGATGAGCAGTTCTTC	CASSLEASGSDEQFF